This T cell receptor (beta chain) was obtained from a study of human T cells and chemical hapten exposure. The overall study: The study lasted roughly five months, and patients were dosed weekly with diphenylcyclopropenone on the scalp throughout. Small discrepancies in pooled library volume mainly accounted for the varying TCR yields per sample.

One entry per CDR3 protein results from TCRdb running MiXCR on the RACE reads. The table lists some 79,000 distinct CDR3 sequences, less than 14% of them singletons. This clonotype was seen repeatedly, ten times or more. V trimming: 5 bases; J trimming: 7 bases; junction bases outside the gene matches: 12. From germline, CDR1 is SQVTM and CDR2 ANQGSEA. The CDR3 sequence is 14 residues long. Specified time point: patch test 3, about 24 weeks after DPC sensitization. Treatment reported: therapeutic diphenylcyclopropenone sensitization with weekly scalp DPC. This TCR was recovered from a woman aged 50 to 60 with alopecia areata. Some clones in this sample may be carry-over from other donors' samples. The material sequenced was whole blood, taken in connection with sensitization to the hapten diphenylcyclopropenone (DPC). This chain connects TRBV29-1 to TRBJ2-7, with 9 positions matching TRBD2. The CDR3 is CSVSTGLAQGEQYF. For the CDR3, the DNA is TGCAGCGTTTCAACGGGACTAGCACAGGGTGAGCAGTACTTC.